This entry features one T cell receptor beta chain sequence. Sequencing used immunoSEQ multiplex PCR; TCRdb keeps in-frame clones, though not all of them. The sample has almost 250,000 clones; more than 75% are singletons. V dropped 5 bases and J dropped 4 bases, with 8 bases sitting between them. Germline V gene lookup returns CDR1 SGHTA and CDR2 FQGNSA. CDR3 length: 12 residues. The sample comes from a study of blood T cell repertoires in COVID-19. The chain combines TRBV7-2 with TRBJ1-2; D not certain. The sample taken for sequencing was PBMCs or T cells enriched from blood (not recorded which). The origin of this receptor is a woman in her 50s who had recovered from COVID-19. CDR3 DNA: TGTGCCAGCAGCCGAATGGCCTATGGCTACACCTTC. Amino acids: CASSRMAYGYTF. The full variable domain, with the rest looked up from reference TRBV7-2 and TRBJ1-2, is GAGVSQSPSNKVTEKGKDVELRCDPISGHTALYWYRQSLGQGLEFLIYFQGNSAPDKSGLPSDRFSAERTGGSVSTLTIQRTQQEDSAVYLCASSRMAYGYTFGSGTRLTVV.